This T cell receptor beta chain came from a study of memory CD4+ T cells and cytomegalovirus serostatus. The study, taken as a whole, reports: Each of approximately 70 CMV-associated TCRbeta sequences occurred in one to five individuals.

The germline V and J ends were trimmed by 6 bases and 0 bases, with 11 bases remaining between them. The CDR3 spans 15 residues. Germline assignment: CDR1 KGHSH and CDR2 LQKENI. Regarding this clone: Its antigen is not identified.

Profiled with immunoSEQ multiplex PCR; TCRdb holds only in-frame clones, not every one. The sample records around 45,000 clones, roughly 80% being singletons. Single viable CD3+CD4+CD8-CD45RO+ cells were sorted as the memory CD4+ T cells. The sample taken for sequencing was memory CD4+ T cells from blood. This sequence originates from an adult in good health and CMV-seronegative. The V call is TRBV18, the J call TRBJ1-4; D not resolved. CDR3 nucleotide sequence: TGTGCCAGCTCCACCGTTGGGGCAACTAATGAAAAACTGTTTTTT. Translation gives CASSTVGATNEKLFF.